Sequencing of this T cell receptor beta chain was carried out in a study of shared clonotypes between healthy human individuals. Around 86 million PBMCs went into genomic DNA for unsorted samples. Several immunoSEQ plates held equal portions of the genomic DNA taken from each subset. Unsorted PBMC DNA was run through sequencing on ten immunoSEQ deep assay plates. The data were produced by immunoSEQ multiplex PCR, yet TCRdb's version contains in-frame clones alone and is incomplete. The sample holds about 480,000 clones, about four fifths seen once. The sequence was obtained from a woman aged 40 to 50 in good health. Some clones in this sample may be carry-over from other donors' samples. Sequencing input: PBMCs.

The CDR3 DNA is TGTGCCAGTAGTATACCCTCGGGGTCTCCTAATGAAAAACTGTTTTTT. Its translation: CASSIPSGSPNEKLFF. The chain is built from TRBV19 and TRBJ1-4; D not resolved. V was pared by 2 bases and J by 3 bases, with 13 bases between. CDR3 length: 16 residues. Germline-derived CDR1 and CDR2 are LNHDA and SQIVND (reference sequence).